The 17 T cell receptor beta chains presented below share a single source sample, sequenced in a study of blood T cell repertoires in COVID-19. Method: immunoSEQ multiplex PCR; TCRdb's copy keeps in-frame clones and lacks some. The repertoire holds hundreds of thousands of clones, 65% to 85% seen once, with roughly 4.5% in the top ten. Sequencing input: PBMCs or T cells enriched from blood (not recorded which). The receptors stem from a man aged 30 to 45 with acute COVID-19.

The V call is TRBV7-3, the J call TRBJ2-7, with 11 nucleotides matching TRBD2. Per germline, CDR1 SGHTA and CDR2 FQGTGA. This CDR3 spans 16 amino acids. Trimming cost V 5 bases and J 1 base; bases outside gene matches: 7. For the CDR3, the DNA is TGTGCCAGCAGCCTGGAAGGGACTAGCGGATCCTACGAGCAGTACTTC. This encodes CASSLEGTSGSYEQYF.

The rearrangement joins TRBV6-5 to TRBJ1-4; D not resolved. This CDR3 spans 13 amino acids. Trimming took off 0 bases at V and 8 bases at J, with 7 bases between the two ends. Germline V gene lookup returns CDR1 MNHEY and CDR2 SVGAGI. The CDR3 region has the DNA TGTGCCAGCAGTTACTCGAGAAGCGAAAAACTGTTTTTT. This translates into CASSYSRSEKLFF.

The rearrangement links TRBV2 to TRBJ1-2; 7 bases agree with TRBD1. The CDR3 is 15 amino acids. J gave up 8 bases and V 7 bases, and 16 bases lay outside the gene matches. Germline values: CDR1 SNHLY, CDR2 FYNNEI. The CDR3 loop reads CASTAWDSTTGGYTF. In DNA form, the CDR3 reads TGTGCCAGCACCGCTTGGGACAGCACTACGGGGGGCTACACCTTC. Full variable domain (rest looked up from reference TRBV2 and TRBJ1-2): EPEVTQTPSHQVTQMGQEVILRCVPISNHLYFYWYRQILGQKVEFLVSFYNNEISEKSEIFDDQFSVERPDGSNFTLKIRSTKLEDSAMYFCASTAWDSTTGGYTFGSGTRLTVV.

This chain connects TRBV5-4 to TRBJ2-3; TRBD1 matches 7 bases. Germline V gene data show CDR1 as SGHNT and CDR2 as YYREEE (reference sequence). The CDR3 is made up of 14 amino acids. Unmatched junction bases numbered 2, after V lost 1 base and J lost 3 bases. CDR3 amino acids: CASSLRGPTDTQYF. The CDR3, as DNA: TGTGCCAGCAGCTTGAGGGGGCCGACAGATACGCAGTATTTT.

The V call is TRBV5-1, the J call TRBJ2-1, with 7 positions matching TRBD1. This CDR3 contains 16 residues. Per the germline V gene, CDR1 is SGHRS and CDR2 is YFSETQ. The V gene end was trimmed by 5 bases and the J gene end by 6 bases; junction bases not matched to a gene: 14. The CDR3 DNA reads TGCGCCAGCAGTCCATCCGGGACAGTCTCGGGCAATGAGCAGTTCTTC. This codes for CASSPSGTVSGNEQFF.

The rearrangement links TRBV2 to TRBJ1-5; the match to TRBD1 covers 10 bases. The J segment lost 0 bases and the V segment lost 9 bases, leaving 2 bases of the junction unmatched. Germline CDR1 and CDR2: SNHLY and FYNNEI. The CDR3 extends over 14 amino acids. The CDR3 region is CARDRGYSNQPQHF. In DNA form, the CDR3 reads TGTGCCAGGGACAGGGGGTATAGCAATCAGCCCCAGCATTTT.

V usage is TRBV5-1 and J usage is TRBJ1-1; D may be TRBD1 (5 bases). Germline V gene data show CDR1 as SGHRS and CDR2 as YFSETQ. The CDR3 extends over 16 amino acids. Trimming stripped 3 bases from V and 6 bases from J, with 21 bases between. The CDR3 nucleotides are TGCGCCAGCAGCTCCGGCCCTTTCACGACGACAGCTGAAGCTTTCTTT. Its translation is CASSSGPFTTTAEAFF.

The chain joins TRBV11-1 to TRBJ1-1; tentative D call: TRBD1 (6 bases). The CDR3 loop spans 14 amino acids. With 8 bases removed from V and 3 bases from J, the gap between germline ends came to 16 bases. Germline V gene lookup returns CDR1 SGHAT and CDR2 FQDESV (reference sequence). The CDR3 DNA follows: TGTGCCAGCCGGTTAGGGGGGGGGCACACTGAAGCTTTCTTT. Translation: CASRLGGGHTEAFF.

Concerning this clone: Other nucleotide sequences from this sample produce the same CDR3. This chain connects TRBV9 to TRBJ2-3; 7 positions agree with TRBD2. With 2 bases clipped from V and 6 bases from J, the junction kept 0 bases outside the gene matches. This CDR3 has 12 amino acids. Germline CDR1 SGDLS, CDR2 YYNGEE. The CDR3, as DNA: TGTGCCAGCAGCGTCGGGGGGGATACGCAGTATTTT. The encoded protein is CASSVGGDTQYF.

This rearrangement joins TRBV18 to TRBJ2-3, with 8 positions matching TRBD2. The CDR3 loop spans 15 amino acids. Germline CDR1 and CDR2: KGHSH and LQKENI. V lost 6 bases, J lost 4 bases, and 9 bases stayed unmatched. For the CDR3, the DNA is TGTGCCAGCTCTCAAGAGCGGGGGATGGCAGATACGCAGTATTTT. This gives the protein CASSQERGMADTQYF.

V is TRBV5-1 and J is TRBJ1-6; D uncertain. The germline CDR1 and CDR2 sequences are SGHRS and YFSETQ. The CDR3 is 16 amino acids. V was clipped by 0 bases and J by 6 bases, with 13 bases between them. CDR3 sequence reads: CASSLEVADSNSPLHF. The CDR3 DNA sequence: TGCGCCAGCAGCTTGGAGGTGGCGGACTCTAATTCACCCCTCCACTTT.

This clone showed up just a few times. The chain joins TRBV7-9 to TRBJ1-4; TRBD1 might be the D (5 bases). With 3 bases removed from V and 4 bases from J, the gap between germline ends came to 9 bases. The CDR3 is 14 residues long. Germline loops: CDR1 SEHNR, CDR2 FQNEAQ (reference sequence). The CDR3 sequence is CASSFDSLNEKLFF. Written as DNA, the CDR3 is TGTGCCAGCAGCTTCGACAGCCTTAATGAAAAACTGTTTTTT.

The chain links TRBV5-4 to TRBJ2-1, with a tentative D call TRBD2 (6 bases). CDR3 length equals 15 residues. The germline gives CDR1 SGHNT, CDR2 YYREEE (reference sequence). The V gene lost 4 bases and the J gene lost 7 bases, with 18 bases spanning the gap. The CDR3 here is CASSPPRAAGNEQFF. CDR3 DNA: TGTGCCAGCAGCCCTCCAAGGGCCGCGGGGAATGAGCAGTTCTTC.

This chain connects TRBV12-2 to TRBJ1-3; TRBD1 is the table's D call, not checked against the DNA. TRBV12-2 is a known pseudogene. The CDR3 is 15 residues long. This chain's CDR3 is CASRLKQVSGNTIYF. The CDR3, as DNA: TGTGCAAGTCGCTTAAAACAGGTCTCTGGAAACACCATATATTTT.

The chain combines TRBV11-2 with TRBJ2-3; D is ambiguous. Trimming pared 2 bases from V and 5 bases from J, leaving 8 bases between. CDR3 size: 13 residues. CDR1 is SGHAT and CDR2 is FQNNGV in the germline V gene. The CDR3 DNA sequence: TGTGCCAGCAGCTTACAGGTTGAAGATACGCAGTATTTT. Its protein is CASSLQVEDTQYF.

The chain joins TRBV24-1 to TRBJ2-1, with unresolved D. The V end lost 4 bases, the J end lost 5 bases, and 8 bases lay between the germline ends. CDR1 and CDR2 from the germline V gene are KGHDR and SFDVKD. The CDR3 sequence is 13 residues long. The CDR3 loop reads CATSEKYNNEQFF. For the CDR3, the DNA is TGTGCCACCAGTGAAAAATACAACAATGAGCAGTTCTTC.

The chain is built from TRBV6-5 and TRBJ2-7; perhaps TRBD1 as D (6 bases). V gave up 6 bases and J gave up 0 bases, with 12 bases separating them. The CDR3 sequence is 14 residues long. Germline-derived CDR1 and CDR2 are MNHEY and SVGAGI. The CDR3 region is CASRMGATSYEQYF. The CDR3 nucleotides are TGTGCCAGCAGGATGGGGGCTACCTCCTACGAGCAGTACTTC.